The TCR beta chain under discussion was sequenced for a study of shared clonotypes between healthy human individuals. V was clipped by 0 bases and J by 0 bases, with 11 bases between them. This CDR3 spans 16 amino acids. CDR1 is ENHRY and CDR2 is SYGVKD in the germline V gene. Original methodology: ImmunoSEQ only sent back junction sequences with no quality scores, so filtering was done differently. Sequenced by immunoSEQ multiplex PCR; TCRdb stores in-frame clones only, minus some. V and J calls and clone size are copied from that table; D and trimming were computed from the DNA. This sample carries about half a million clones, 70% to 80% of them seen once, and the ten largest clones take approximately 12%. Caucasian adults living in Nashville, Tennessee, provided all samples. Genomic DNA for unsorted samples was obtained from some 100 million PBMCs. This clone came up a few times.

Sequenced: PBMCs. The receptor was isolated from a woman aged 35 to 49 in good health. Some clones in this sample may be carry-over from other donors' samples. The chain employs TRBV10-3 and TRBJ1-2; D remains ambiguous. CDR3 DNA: TGTGCCATCAGTGAGTCGACCCTCCGGCCTAACTATGGCTACACCTTC. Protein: CAISESTLRPNYGYTF.